A single sample is the source of the 24 T cell receptor beta chains below, sequenced in a study of cytomegalovirus exposure and HLA in healthy donors (dated by TCRdb to 2016 to 2017). Libraries were built with the immunoSEQ multiplex PCR assay. For the multiplex PCR, a mixture combining 60 forward primers for TCR Vbeta segments and 13 reverse primers for TCR Jbeta segments was used. TCRdb retrieved this table from immuneACCESS and kept in-frame rearrangements only. Not all clones are present; in checked studies, unresolved V genes account for under half, and no reason is known for the remainder. The table for this sample lists 75,000 to 95,000 clones; roughly three fifths of them were counted only once. Clones ranked in the top ten supply 3.9% of the sample. The material sequenced was PBMCs. The receptor set was obtained from a man aged 25 to 45 in good health and CMV-seronegative.

About this clone: Different DNA sequences within this sample yield the same CDR3. The V and J genes are TRBV28 and TRBJ2-3; tentative D call: TRBD1 (5 bases). CDR3 length: 14 amino acids. CDR1 MDHEN and CDR2 SYDVKM come from the germline V gene. V lost 6 bases to trimming and J lost 0 bases, with 10 bases between them. The CDR3 DNA follows: TGTGCCAGCAGAGGCGACAGAAGCACAGATACGCAGTATTTT. Residues: CASRGDRSTDTQYF.

The chain is built from TRBV29-1 and TRBJ2-7; 7 nucleotides agree with TRBD2. The length of the CDR3 is 15 residues. Germline lookup yields CDR1 SQVTM and CDR2 ANQGSEA. J was trimmed by 4 bases and V by 4 bases; bases with no gene match: 13. DNA of the CDR3: TGCAGCGTTGGGGGCGCCAGCGGGGAACTTTACGAGCAGTACTTC. It yields the protein CSVGGASGELYEQYF.

This clone was observed a handful of times. The chain has TRBV15 and TRBJ2-7; TRBD2 matches 11 bases. V was pared by 1 base and J by 3 bases, with 2 bases of the junction left unmatched. This CDR3 contains 15 residues. Germline V CDR1 and CDR2: LNHNV, YYDKDF (reference sequence). CDR3 DNA: TGTGCCACCAGCAGAGTAACTAGCGGGAGCTACGAGCAGTACTTC. It encodes CATSRVTSGSYEQYF.

This clone was counted between two and nine times. This chain links TRBV5-1 with TRBJ2-7, with TRBD2 matching over 12 bases. This CDR3 has 15 amino acids. Per the germline V gene, CDR1 is SGHRS and CDR2 is YFSETQ. V lost 8 bases to trimming and J lost 2 bases; unmatched junction nucleotides: 8. CDR3: CASKPLAGGTYEQYF. DNA for the CDR3: TGCGCCAGTAAACCTCTAGCGGGAGGGACCTACGAGCAGTACTTC. The full variable domain, with the rest looked up from reference TRBV5-1 and TRBJ2-7, is KAGVTQTPRYLIKTRGQQVTLSCSPISGHRSVSWYQQTPGQGLQFLFEYFSETQRNKGNFPGRFSGRQFSNSRSEMNVSTLELGDSALYLCASKPLAGGTYEQYFGPGTRLTVT.

The CDR3 is CASSQKQGNQPQHF. The CDR3 DNA is TGCGCCAGCAGCCAAAAGCAGGGAAATCAGCCCCAGCATTTT. V and J are TRBV4-1 and TRBJ1-5, with D possibly matching TRBD1 (5 bases). Germline assignment: CDR1 MGHRA and CDR2 YSYEKL. V lost 2 bases and J lost 4, with 9 bases in between. CDR3 size: 14 residues.

This chain links TRBV12-5 with TRBJ1-5; TRBD1 matches at 10 bases. This CDR3 is built from 15 residues. The V and J ends lost 6 bases and 6 bases, in that order; junction bases with no gene match: 8. Germline values: CDR1 LGHNT, CDR2 FRNRAP. CDR3 nucleotides: TGTGCTAGTGGATTCCCCCGGGACAGGGGTCAGCCCCAGCATTTT. Residues: CASGFPRDRGQPQHF.

The chain combines TRBV7-2 with TRBJ1-1, with D possibly TRBD1 on 6 matching bases. This CDR3 is 15 amino acids long. V lost 2 bases and J lost 11, with 21 bases in between. Germline lookup yields CDR1 SGHTA and CDR2 FQGNSA. This CDR3 reads CASSLLVTGKTEAFF. CDR3 DNA sequence: TGTGCCAGCAGCTTATTGGTGACAGGCAAAACGGAGGCTTTCTTT.

The rearrangement joins TRBV30 to TRBJ1-1, with a possible D match to TRBD1 (5 bases). V was clipped by 4 bases and J by 1 base, with 10 bases between them. Per the germline V gene, CDR1 is GTSNPN and CDR2 is SVGIG (reference sequence). The CDR3 totals 13 residues. The CDR3 is CAWMGGRNTEAFF. In DNA, the CDR3 is TGTGCCTGGATGGGGGGTAGGAACACTGAAGCTTTCTTT.

The rearrangement uses TRBV4-1 and TRBJ2-1, with TRBD2 matching 10 bases. The CDR3 extends over 17 amino acids. The germline V gene has CDR1 MGHRA and CDR2 YSYEKL. V trimming: 2 bases; J trimming: 1 base; junction bases outside the gene matches: 5. The CDR3 nucleotides are TGCGCCAGCAGCCAACTTAAACTAGCGGGGTCCTACAATGAGCAGTTCTTC. This encodes CASSQLKLAGSYNEQFF.

The rearrangement links TRBV19 to TRBJ1-1; D is unresolved. Germline V gene lookup returns CDR1 LNHDA and CDR2 SQIVND (reference sequence). Trimming took 2 bases from V and 6 from J, leaving 4 bases between them. There are 11 residues in the CDR3. The DNA of the CDR3 is TGTGCCAGTAGTATAACAGCTGAAGCTTTCTTT. It yields the protein CASSITAEAFF.

V is TRBV27 and J is TRBJ2-1, with 8 nucleotides matching TRBD2. Germline V gene lookup returns CDR1 MNHEY and CDR2 SMNVEV (reference sequence). V trimming: 3 bases; J trimming: 7 bases; junction bases outside the gene matches: 23. The CDR3 totals 20 residues. As DNA, the CDR3 is TGTGCCAGCAGTTTGACTAGCGACCCACATTACCTTGGGACGGTGAATGAGCAGTTCTTC. Protein sequence: CASSLTSDPHYLGTVNEQFF.

The V call is TRBV6-4, the J call TRBJ2-7, with 7 positions matching TRBD1. Trimming at V came to 4 bases and at J to 2 bases, leaving 8 bases not matched to a gene. Germline V CDR1 and CDR2: MRHNA, SNTAGT. This CDR3 has 15 residues. The CDR3 nucleotides read TGTGCCAGCAGTGGAGGGCAGGGGGTGACCTACGAGCAGTACTTC. Amino acid sequence: CASSGGQGVTYEQYF.

The V call is TRBV5-5, the J call TRBJ2-7, with D tentatively TRBD2 (6 bases). The length of the CDR3 is 14 residues. CDR1 and CDR2 from the germline V gene are SGHKS and YYEKEE (reference sequence). Trimming took 2 bases from V and 5 from J, leaving 14 bases between them. Here the CDR3 DNA reads TGTGCCAGCAGCTTCGGGACTTTACCTAACGAGCAGTACTTC. Translated, it gives CASSFGTLPNEQYF.

This rearrangement joins TRBV10-3 to TRBJ1-2; TRBD1 might be the D (5 bases). Looked up from germline, CDR1 is ENHRY and CDR2 is SYGVKD. The CDR3 contains 12 residues. V shed 2 bases and J shed 8 bases, with 9 bases lying between them. In DNA form, the CDR3 reads TGTGCCATCAGTGAGCCAGGGTACGGCTACACCTTC. Encoded protein: CAISEPGYGYTF.

The table lists this clone with a count of one. This same CDR3 is encoded by further DNA sequences in the sample. The V gene is TRBV7-9, the J gene TRBJ1-2, with 8 bases aligning to TRBD1. This CDR3 has 12 residues. Trimming removed 4 bases from V and 7 bases from J; junction bases left unmatched: 2. CDR1 SEHNR and CDR2 FQNEAQ come from the germline V gene (reference sequence). CDR3 DNA: TGTGCCAGCAGCTCCAGGGGGCTTGGCTACACCTTC. Translated: CASSSRGLGYTF.

This sequence joins TRBV7-3 and TRBJ2-3, with TRBD2 identical over 7 bases. Germline CDR1 is SGHTA and CDR2 is FQGTGA. Unmatched junction bases numbered 5, after V lost 1 base and J lost 1 base. The CDR3 sequence is 16 residues long. The CDR3 DNA is TGTGCCAGCAGCTTAATCCCTCGGGGGGGCACAGATACGCAGTATTTT. Residues: CASSLIPRGGTDTQYF.

The rearrangement uses TRBV6-5 and TRBJ1-5; 7 bases map to TRBD1. V trimming: 2 bases; J trimming: 2 bases; junction bases outside the gene matches: 3. The V gene's germline CDR1 is MNHEY and CDR2 SVGAGI. The CDR3 extends over 15 amino acids. CDR3 DNA: TGTGCCAGCAGTTACCCCCAGGGGGGCAATCAGCCCCAGCATTTT. This gives the protein CASSYPQGGNQPQHF.

To note about this clone: Its ends do not fully match the called genes, so a read error is possible. The CDR3 nucleotides are TGTTCCAGCTGTTCGACTAGCGGGAACCCCAATGAGCAGTTCTTC. Its protein product is CSSCSTSGNPNEQFF. The rearrangement links TRBV7-9 to TRBJ2-1; TRBD2 matches at 11 bases. Germline-derived CDR1 and CDR2 are SEHNR and FQNEAQ (reference sequence). The CDR3 is 15 residues long.

The chain combines TRBV5-1 with TRBJ2-7, with a possible D match to TRBD1 (6 bases). The ends were cut back, 0 bases at V and 3 bases at J, with 10 bases in the middle. The germline V gene encodes CDR1 SGHRS and CDR2 YFSETQ. This CDR3 has 14 residues. The CDR3 DNA follows: TGCGCCAGCAGCTTGGTCCAGGGGCGCTACGAGCAGTACTTC. As protein: CASSLVQGRYEQYF.

V is TRBV7-3 and J is TRBJ2-1; 7 nucleotides agree with TRBD1. This CDR3 is 15 amino acids long. Germline trimming cut 3 bases from V and 4 bases from J; bases unmatched to any gene: 6. Germline-derived CDR1 and CDR2 are SGHTA and FQGTGA. CDR3 bases: TGTGCCAGCAGCTTTGAAGGGGGCCATTACAATGAGCAGTTCTTC. It is translated as CASSFEGGHYNEQFF.

The sample holds one count of this clone. The chain links TRBV4-2 to TRBJ2-7, with TRBD2 matching over 7 bases. The CDR3 is 18 amino acids. Germline CDR1 and CDR2: LGHNA and YNFKEQ. The J segment lost 1 base and the V segment lost 0 bases, leaving 12 bases of the junction unmatched. The CDR3 DNA follows: TGTGCCAGCAGCCAAGAACCCCCTGGGTGGGGGGGGTCCTACGAGCAGTACTTC. This encodes CASSQEPPGWGGSYEQYF.

The chain carries TRBV5-1 and TRBJ1-6, with D perhaps TRBD1 (6 bases). Trimming stripped 4 bases from V and 7 bases from J, with 15 bases between. This CDR3 region has 15 residues. Germline V gene data show CDR1 as SGHRS and CDR2 as YFSETQ. The CDR3 reads CASSPSAGENSPLHF. Here the CDR3 DNA reads TGCGCCAGCAGCCCCTCGGCAGGGGAGAATTCACCCCTCCACTTT.

This chain connects TRBV7-6 to TRBJ2-3, with D perhaps TRBD2 (6 bases). Trimming removed 0 bases at V and 2 bases at J, with 9 bases between. The CDR3 loop spans 15 amino acids. The germline V gene has CDR1 SGHVS and CDR2 FNYEAQ. The CDR3: CASSLAGGNTDTQYF. For the CDR3, the DNA is TGTGCCAGCAGCTTAGCTGGGGGGAACACAGATACGCAGTATTTT.

The CDR3 here is CAISGDTPGGRAYEQYF. CDR3 bases: TGTGCCATCAGTGGGGACACGCCGGGCGGGAGGGCCTACGAGCAGTACTTC. The chain joins TRBV10-3 to TRBJ2-7, with 9 bases fitting TRBD2. In germline, CDR1 is ENHRY, CDR2 SYGVKD. The CDR3 contains 17 residues. Germline trimming cut 4 bases from V and 2 bases from J; bases unmatched to any gene: 12.